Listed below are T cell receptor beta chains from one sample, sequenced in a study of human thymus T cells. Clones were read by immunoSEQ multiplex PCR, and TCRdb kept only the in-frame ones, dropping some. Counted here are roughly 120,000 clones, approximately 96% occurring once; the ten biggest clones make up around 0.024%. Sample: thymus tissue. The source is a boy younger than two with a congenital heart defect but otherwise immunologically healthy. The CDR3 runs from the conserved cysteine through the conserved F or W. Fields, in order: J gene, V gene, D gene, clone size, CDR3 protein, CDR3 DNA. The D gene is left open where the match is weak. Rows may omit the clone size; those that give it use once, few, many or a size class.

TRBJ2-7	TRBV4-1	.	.	CASSQTQGEGYEQYF	TGCGCCAGCAGCCAGACACAGGGTGAAGGGTACGAGCAGTACTTC
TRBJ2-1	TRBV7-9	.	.	CASSLEGGWLSYNEQFF	TGTGCCAGCAGCTTAGAGGGCGGGTGGCTCTCCTACAATGAGCAGTTCTTC
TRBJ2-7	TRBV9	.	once	CASSVTATPDYEQYF	TGTGCCAGCAGCGTTACTGCGACCCCGGACTACGAGCAGTACTTC
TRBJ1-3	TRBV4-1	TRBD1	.	CASSLRTGGRVSGNTIYF	TGCGCCAGCAGCCTCCGGACAGGGGGCCGCGTCTCTGGAAACACCATATATTTT
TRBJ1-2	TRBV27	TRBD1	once	CASSPHQGQGEYGYTF	TGTGCCAGCAGTCCGCACCAAGGACAGGGGGAATATGGCTACACCTTC
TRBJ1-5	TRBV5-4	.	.	CASSLTRWSQPQHF	TGTGCCAGCAGCCTGACCCGGTGGAGTCAGCCCCAGCATTTT
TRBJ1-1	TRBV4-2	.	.	CASSQDAFTGAFF	TGTGCCAGCAGCCAAGATGCTTTTACGGGAGCTTTCTTT
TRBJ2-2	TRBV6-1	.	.	CASFTGAGTGELFF	TGTGCCAGTTTTACGGGGGCGGGCACCGGGGAGCTGTTTTTT
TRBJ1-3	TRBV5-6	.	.	CASSLYRPLLGNTIYF	TGTGCCAGCAGCTTGTACAGACCTCTTTTAGGAAACACCATATATTTT
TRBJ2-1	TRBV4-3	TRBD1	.	CASASFTGAPPHDEQFF	TGCGCCAGCGCCTCATTTACAGGGGCGCCCCCACACGATGAGCAGTTCTTC
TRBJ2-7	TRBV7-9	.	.	CASNFAGLPYEQYF	TGTGCCAGCAACTTCGCAGGGTTACCCTACGAGCAGTACTTC
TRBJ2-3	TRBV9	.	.	CASSVVDGGLTDTQYF	TGTGCCAGCAGCGTAGTAGACGGGGGGCTCACAGATACGCAGTATTTT
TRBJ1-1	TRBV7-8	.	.	CASTGRNTEAFF	TGTGCCAGTACAGGGAGGAACACTGAAGCTTTCTTT
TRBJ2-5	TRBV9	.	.	CASSVVGGPETQYF	TGTGCCAGCAGCGTAGTTGGAGGGCCCGAGACCCAGTACTTC
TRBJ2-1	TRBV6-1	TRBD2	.	CASTKAGGPDNEQFF	TGTGCCAGCACTAAAGCGGGGGGGCCGGATAATGAGCAGTTCTTC
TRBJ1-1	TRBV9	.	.	CASSLTTGTEAFF	TGTGCCAGCAGCTTGACTACTGGGACTGAAGCTTTCTTT
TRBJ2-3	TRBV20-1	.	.	CSAGAYTQYF	TGCAGTGCAGGCGCGTATACGCAGTATTTT
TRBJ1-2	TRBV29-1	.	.	CSVDRGGMDYGYTF	TGCAGCGTTGATAGGGGGGGTATGGACTATGGCTACACCTTC
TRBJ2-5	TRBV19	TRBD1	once	CASSIGGQGKTQYF	TGTGCCAGTAGTATAGGGGGACAGGGAAAGACCCAGTACTTC
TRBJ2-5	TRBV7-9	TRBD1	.	CASSTRDRAQETQYF	TGTGCCAGCAGCACTCGGGACAGGGCTCAAGAGACCCAGTACTTC
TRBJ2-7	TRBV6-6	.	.	CASSRRGGDYEQYF	TGTGCCAGCAGTCGACGAGGGGGGGACTACGAGCAGTACTTC